The 8 T cell receptor beta chains presented below share a single source sample, sequenced in a study of blood T cell repertoires in COVID-19. Clones were read by immunoSEQ multiplex PCR, and TCRdb kept only the in-frame ones, dropping some. Counted here are around 230,000 clones, approximately 90% occurring once; the ten biggest clones make up just over 2.5%. Input material: PBMCs or T cells enriched from blood (not recorded which). The receptors here all came from a young woman who had recovered from COVID-19.

This clone occurred once. J is TRBJ2-7 and V is TRBV7-2, with D perhaps matching TRBD2 (6 bases). This CDR3 has 14 amino acids. CDR1 and CDR2 from the germline V gene are SGHTA and FQGNSA. Trimming left V 2 bases short and J 0 bases short, with 8 bases between. For the CDR3, the DNA is TGTGCCAGCAGCTTACCCGGGAGCTCCTACGAGCAGTACTTC. It specifies CASSLPGSSYEQYF.

This clone was detected only once. This chain connects TRBV12-3 or TRBV12-4 to TRBJ1-2, with D tentatively TRBD1 (5 bases). Trimming removed 6 bases from V and 1 base from J, with 9 bases in between. This CDR3 spans 13 amino acids. Written as DNA, the CDR3 is TGTGCCAGCAGCTCCAGGGATAACTATGGCTACACCTTC. Its translation: CASSSRDNYGYTF.

V gene TRBV19 combines with J gene TRBJ1-2, with TRBD1 matching 9 bases. The germline V gene has CDR1 LNHDA and CDR2 SQIVND (reference sequence). With 3 bases clipped from V and 5 bases from J, the junction kept 7 bases outside the gene matches. The CDR3 is made up of 15 amino acids. CDR3 nucleotides: TGTGCCAGTAGTATGGGGACCGGGACAGGGTATGGCTACACCTTC. This encodes CASSMGTGTGYGYTF.

The genes are TRBV7-9 and TRBJ1-5; D not certain. The CDR3 is 15 residues long. The germline gives CDR1 SEHNR, CDR2 FQNEAQ (reference sequence). V was pared by 1 base and J by 0 bases, with 7 bases between. The CDR3, as DNA: TGTGCCAGCAGCTTAGGAGGGAATAGCAATCAGCCCCAGCATTTT. Its protein is CASSLGGNSNQPQHF. Using reference TRBV7-9 and TRBJ1-5 for the parts outside the CDR3, the full variable domain is DTGVSQNPRHKITKRGQNVTFRCDPISEHNRLYWYRQTLGQGPEFLTYFQNEAQLEKSRLLSDRFSAERPKGSFSTLEIQRTEQGDSAMYLCASSLGGNSNQPQHFGDGTRLSIL.

The rearrangement uses TRBV15 and TRBJ1-3, with D uncertain. The CDR3 has 18 residues. V shed 5 bases and J shed 4 bases, with 24 bases lying between them. Germline loops: CDR1 LNHNV, CDR2 YYDKDF (reference sequence). CDR3 residues: CATSQPRGQRGFGNTIYF. CDR3 coding DNA: TGTGCCACCAGCCAACCTCGCGGGCAGCGGGGATTCGGAAACACCATATATTTT.

The rearrangement uses TRBV24-1 and TRBJ2-2; 7 bases are shared with TRBD1. J lost 7 bases, V lost 4 bases, and 5 bases had no gene match. The CDR3 contains 14 residues. The germline CDR1 and CDR2 sequences are KGHDR and SFDVKD. As DNA, the CDR3 is TGTGCCACCAGTGACAACAGGGGTAGCGGGGAGCTGTTTTTT. Translated, it gives CATSDNRGSGELFF.

J is TRBJ2-1 and V is TRBV5-1; 9 bases match TRBD2. This CDR3 is built from 15 residues. From germline, CDR1 is SGHRS and CDR2 YFSETQ. J gave up 8 bases and V 0 bases, and 6 bases lay outside the gene matches. In DNA form, the CDR3 reads TGCGCCAGCAGCTTGGGTGCGGGGGGGATGGATGAGCAGTTCTTC. This codes for CASSLGAGGMDEQFF.

The chain links TRBV11-3 to TRBJ2-3; 9 bases are shared with TRBD1. V shed 5 bases, J shed 2 bases, and the junction held 11 bases outside the gene matches. Looked up from germline, CDR1 is SGHNT and CDR2 is YENEEA. CDR3 length equals 17 residues. The CDR3 sequence is CASSTRTGDGITDTQYF. DNA for the CDR3: TGTGCCAGCAGCACCCGGACAGGGGATGGTATCACAGATACGCAGTATTTT. Complete variable domain (other parts from reference TRBV11-3 and TRBJ2-3): EAGVVQSPRYKIIEKKQPVAFWCNPISGHNTLYWYLQNLGQGPELLIRYENEEAVDDSQLPKDRFSAERLKGVDSTLKIQPAELGDSAVYLCASSTRTGDGITDTQYFGPGTRLTVL.